This TCR beta chain was observed in a study of blood T cell repertoires in COVID-19. The V gene end was trimmed by 3 bases and the J gene end by 2 bases; junction bases not matched to a gene: 2. Germline values: CDR1 SGDLS, CDR2 YYNGEE. The CDR3 loop spans 15 amino acids. This table comes from immunoSEQ multiplex PCR, and its TCRdb copy is limited to in-frame clones, with some not included. The data contain under 250,000 clones, around 88% of them singletons. The source of this sequence is a woman between 50 and 59 years old with acute or convalescent COVID-19. Input material: peripheral blood. This rearrangement joins TRBV9 to TRBJ2-2; TRBD1 agrees at 9 bases. The CDR3 DNA sequence: TGTGCCAGCAGCGCCACAGGGGGCAACACCGGGGAGCTGTTTTTT. It specifies CASSATGGNTGELFF.